The 21 T cell receptor beta chains below were found in one sample sequenced in a study of cytomegalovirus exposure and HLA in healthy donors (dated 2017 in TCRdb). Libraries came from the immunoSEQ multiplex PCR assay. The multiplex PCR relied on a mix of 60 forward primers for TCR Vbeta segments and 13 reverse primers for TCR Jbeta segments. What TCRdb holds here is the immuneACCESS table cut down to in-frame rearrangements. Part of the clones is not present; checked against another copy, under half of the missing clones reflect an unresolved V gene, and the others are unexplained. In all, the sample holds approximately 110,000 clones, and over 60% of those were seen once. 3.7% of the sample is in the top ten clones. The sample was PBMCs. Receptors were obtained from a human donor in good health.

The CDR3 region has the DNA TGTGCCAACCGCGGGGGGAGCTACAATGAGCAGTTCTTC. This sequence encodes CANRGGSYNEQFF. The chain carries TRBV30 and TRBJ2-1, with 8 bases that match TRBD2. In germline, CDR1 is GTSNPN, CDR2 SVGIG (reference sequence). The CDR3 runs 13 residues. V shed 8 bases, J shed 3 bases, and the junction held 6 bases outside the gene matches.

This clone was detected a few times. The V gene is TRBV4-1, the J gene TRBJ2-7; the D gene is possibly TRBD2 (5 bases). The germline V and J ends were trimmed by 3 bases and 1 base, with 10 bases remaining between them. The CDR3 totals 14 residues. CDR1 is MGHRA and CDR2 is YSYEKL in the germline V gene. DNA of the CDR3: TGCGCCAGCAGCCACCTGACGGGATCCTACGAGCAGTACTTC. This sequence encodes CASSHLTGSYEQYF.

The chain combines TRBV2 with TRBJ1-1; a possible D gene is TRBD1 (5 bases). Looked up from germline, CDR1 is SNHLY and CDR2 is FYNNEI. The CDR3 consists of 13 residues. Trimming stripped 6 bases from V and 1 base from J, with 9 bases between. The CDR3 spells CASRDGQNTEAFF. Here the CDR3 DNA reads TGTGCCAGCAGAGACGGACAGAACACTGAAGCTTTCTTT.

This clone was detected a few times. The rearrangement links TRBV27 to TRBJ1-2, with D perhaps matching TRBD1 (5 bases). Germline lookup yields CDR1 MNHEY and CDR2 SMNVEV (reference sequence). This CDR3 region has 12 residues. Trimming cost V 7 bases and J 4 bases, with 10 bases left between them. CDR3 region: CASKGESYGYTF. Written as DNA, the CDR3 is TGTGCCAGCAAAGGGGAAAGCTATGGCTACACCTTC.

The V and J genes are TRBV18 and TRBJ2-3; 9 bases agree with TRBD2. CDR1 and CDR2 from the germline V gene are KGHSH and LQKENI. This CDR3 comprises 16 residues. Unmatched junction bases numbered 6, after V lost 1 base and J lost 4 bases. The CDR3 DNA sequence: TGTGCCAGCTCACCACTGAAGCGGGAGGTCGCAGATACGCAGTATTTT. Translation gives CASSPLKREVADTQYF.

This chain joins TRBV9 and TRBJ2-7; 9 positions match TRBD1. V trimming: 0 bases; J trimming: 1 base; junction bases outside the gene matches: 2. From germline, CDR1 is SGDLS and CDR2 YYNGEE. This CDR3 has 15 amino acids. CDR3 loop: CASSVGDRASYEQYF. Written as DNA, the CDR3 is TGTGCCAGCAGCGTAGGGGACAGGGCATCCTACGAGCAGTACTTC.

In its sample, this clone was seen a few times. The rearrangement links TRBV5-4 to TRBJ2-1, with 8 bases identical to TRBD2. CDR3 length equals 15 residues. Germline V gene data show CDR1 as SGHNT and CDR2 as YYREEE (reference sequence). The junction had 8 bases not matched to a gene; V was cut back by 0 bases and J by 9 bases. The CDR3 DNA is TGTGCCAGCAGCTTGGGGTCGGGAGGGCCGCGTGAGCAGTTCTTC. Its protein product is CASSLGSGGPREQFF. Full variable domain (rest looked up from reference TRBV5-4 and TRBJ2-1): ETGVTQSPTHLIKTRGQQVTLRCSSQSGHNTVSWYQQALGQGPQFIFQYYREEENGRGNFPPRFSGLQFPNYSSELNVNALELDDSALYLCASSLGSGGPREQFFGPGTRLTVL.

The chain joins TRBV6-6 to TRBJ2-3; TRBD1 is a possible D gene (5 bases). With 7 bases removed from V and 4 bases from J, the gap between germline ends came to 18 bases. Germline CDR1 reads MNHNY; CDR2 reads SVGAGI (reference sequence). CDR3 length: 15 residues. The CDR3 nucleotides read TGTGCCAGCACTGGGGCAGGGAATATCCCAGATACGCAGTATTTT. This codes for CASTGAGNIPDTQYF.

The chain recombines TRBV6-1 with TRBJ1-2; 9 bases fit TRBD1. The germline CDR1 and CDR2 sequences are MNHNS and SASEGT. V dropped 6 bases and J dropped 3; count of bases not matched to a gene: 8. The CDR3 is 15 amino acids. CDR3 DNA: TGTGCCAGCAGCGCAGAGTGGACAGGGGACTATGGCTACACCTTC. Its translation is CASSAEWTGDYGYTF.

V usage is TRBV27 and J usage is TRBJ2-2; 10 bases align to TRBD1. The CDR3 length is 15 residues. Trimming took 4 bases from V and 8 from J; bases not matched to a gene: 7. Looked up from germline, CDR1 is MNHEY and CDR2 is SMNVEV (reference sequence). CDR3 region: CASSSSGTGEGELFF. In DNA, the CDR3 is TGTGCCAGCAGTTCCTCCGGGACAGGGGAGGGGGAGCTGTTTTTT.

A word on this clone: The junction departs from the called germline gene at one end, perhaps through a read error. The chain's CDR3 is CSSSPFGGLNTEAFF. The CDR3 nucleotides are TGTTCCAGCAGCCCCTTCGGGGGGTTGAACACTGAAGCTTTCTTT. The chain uses TRBV7-9 and TRBJ1-1, with D possibly TRBD1 on 5 matching bases. CDR1 is SEHNR and CDR2 is FQNEAQ in the germline V gene (reference sequence). This CDR3 contains 15 residues.

The chain is built from TRBV5-4 and TRBJ2-7, with 7 bases identical to TRBD1. CDR3 size: 16 residues. Germline CDR1 SGHNT, CDR2 YYREEE (reference sequence). The junction had 11 bases not matched to a gene; V was cut back by 3 bases and J by 2 bases. The CDR3: CASSSHPGTVTYEQYF. CDR3 nucleotides: TGTGCCAGCAGCTCCCACCCCGGGACAGTAACCTACGAGCAGTACTTC.

V gene TRBV19 combines with J gene TRBJ1-5; perhaps TRBD1 as D (5 bases). The CDR3 is 15 residues long. In germline, CDR1 is LNHDA, CDR2 SQIVND (reference sequence). The V and J ends lost 6 bases and 3 bases respectively, with 15 bases between them. CDR3 residues: CASSEDTGTNQPQHF. The CDR3 DNA follows: TGTGCCAGTAGCGAAGATACAGGTACCAATCAGCCCCAGCATTTT.

V and J are TRBV4-2 and TRBJ2-7; maybe TRBD1 (6 bases). The germline CDR1 and CDR2 sequences are LGHNA and YNFKEQ. This CDR3 has 17 amino acids. The V and J ends lost 0 bases and 3 bases respectively, with 18 bases between them. The CDR3 DNA sequence: TGTGCCAGCAGCCAAGACCTATGGAGACAGGTCAGCTACGAGCAGTACTTC. This encodes CASSQDLWRQVSYEQYF.

A word on this clone: The same CDR3 can be traced to other DNA sequences in this sample. The chain couples TRBV28 to TRBJ2-7, with D tentatively TRBD1 (8 bases). The V end was cut by 6 bases, the J end by 2 bases, with 20 bases between. Germline V gene data show CDR1 as MDHEN and CDR2 as SYDVKM. There are 16 residues in the CDR3. The CDR3 region has the DNA TGTGCCAGCAGCGGACAGGGCGACCGGGAGGCCTACGAGCAGTACTTC. Residues: CASSGQGDREAYEQYF.

V and J are TRBV4-2 and TRBJ1-1; possible D gene TRBD1, 5 bases. The CDR3 extends over 16 amino acids. CDR1 LGHNA and CDR2 YNFKEQ come from the germline V gene. The ends were cut back, 0 bases at V and 5 bases at J, with 16 bases in the middle. In DNA, the CDR3 is TGTGCCAGCAGCCAAGATCGGCGGGGGTCGGGGACTGAAGCTTTCTTT. This codes for CASSQDRRGSGTEAFF.

The rearrangement links TRBV6-6 to TRBJ2-5, with D perhaps matching TRBD1 (5 bases). The J call is uncertain, as TRBJ2-7 better fits the DNA end. Germline CDR1 reads MNHNY; CDR2 reads SVGAGI (reference sequence). This CDR3 has 14 residues. The CDR3 spells CASSSRTILYEQYF. The CDR3 DNA reads as TGTGCCAGCAGTTCTAGGACAATACTGTACGAGCAGTACTTC.

CDR3 in amino acids: CASSLTGMNTEAFF. The CDR3 DNA sequence: TGTGCCAGCAGCTTGACAGGGATGAACACTGAAGCTTTCTTT. The chain uses TRBV7-9 and TRBJ1-1; 7 nucleotides line up with TRBD1. The CDR3 loop spans 14 amino acids. With V trimmed by 3 bases and J by 0 bases, 1 base remained unmatched. Germline V gene sequence: CDR1 SEHNR, CDR2 FQNEAQ (reference sequence).

This clone came up a few times. The rearrangement joins TRBV14 to TRBJ2-1; 9 bases align to TRBD2. The CDR3 is 17 amino acids. The V and J ends lost 6 bases and 10 bases, in that order; junction bases with no gene match: 19. The germline V gene has CDR1 SGHDN and CDR2 FVKESK. Written as DNA, the CDR3 is TGTGCCAGCAGTCCGTTCATGGTAGCGGGAGCCTTCCAGGAGCAGTTCTTC. This gives the protein CASSPFMVAGAFQEQFF.

This chain connects TRBV5-1 to TRBJ2-7, with 10 bases identical to TRBD1. V shed 0 bases, J shed 5 bases, and the junction held 2 bases outside the gene matches. Germline V gene data show CDR1 as SGHRS and CDR2 as YFSETQ. This CDR3 region has 14 residues. CDR3: CASSLVGTGDEQYF. Here the CDR3 DNA reads TGCGCCAGCAGCTTGGTTGGGACAGGGGACGAGCAGTACTTC.

This sequence joins TRBV5-1 and TRBJ2-5, with D perhaps matching TRBD2 (6 bases). Between the trimmed V and J ends, which lost 0 bases and 5 bases, there was a span of 20 bases. The CDR3 covers 17 residues. Germline CDR1 is SGHRS and CDR2 is YFSETQ. CDR3 bases: TGCGCCAGCAGCTTGGAACCAGCAGGCCGGCGGGGTGAGACCCAGTACTTC. Amino acid sequence: CASSLEPAGRRGETQYF. Using reference TRBV5-1 and TRBJ2-5 for the parts outside the CDR3, the full variable domain is KAGVTQTPRYLIKTRGQQVTLSCSPISGHRSVSWYQQTPGQGLQFLFEYFSETQRNKGNFPGRFSGRQFSNSRSEMNVSTLELGDSALYLCASSLEPAGRRGETQYFGPGTRLLVL.